The 12 T cell receptor beta chains given below trace back to one sample, sequenced in a study of regulatory T cells in long-lasting Graves disease. Arm-PCR with iRepertoire HTBI primers amplified the CDR3 regions for these TCR beta libraries. Via MiXCR, TCRdb re-called the multiplex PCR reads, giving one row per CDR3 protein. The data contain 420,000 or so distinct CDR3 sequences, about 20% of them singletons. Time point here: persistent/refractory GD, antithyroid drugs over 5 years with positive TRAb. After RNA was extracted from PBMCs, the TCR library was made from it. The sequenced sample was peripheral blood mononuclear cells (PBMCs), obtained when the disease was refractory, from a patient treated with antithyroid drugs. These receptors were obtained from a female donor with Graves disease.

This clonotype was counted once. This chain uses TRBV19 with TRBJ1-2; D is perhaps TRBD1 (5 bases). CDR1 LNHDA and CDR2 SQIVND come from the germline V gene (reference sequence). V gave up 4 bases and J gave up 2 bases, with 8 bases separating them. CDR3 length: 13 amino acids. The chain's CDR3 is CASSTGHNYGYTF. The DNA for the CDR3 is TGTGCCAGTAGTACAGGACACAACTATGGCTACACCTTC.

About this clonotype: One end of the junction varies from germline; a read error may be responsible. CDR3 sequence reads: CASSLTGQGTLNTEASF. The DNA for the CDR3 is TGCGCCAGCAGCCTTACGGGACAGGGGACCCTGAACACTGAAGCTTCCTTT. V usage is TRBV5-1 and J usage is TRBJ1-1, with 10 bases matching TRBD1. This CDR3 is 17 amino acids long. The germline V gene has CDR1 SGHRS and CDR2 YFSETQ.

This clonotype occurred a few times. The rearrangement joins TRBV10-3 to TRBJ2-7; the D gene is possibly TRBD1 (6 bases). Germline V gives CDR1 ENHRY, CDR2 SYGVKD. This CDR3 comprises 12 residues. Between the trimmed V and J ends, which lost 5 bases and 5 bases, there was a span of 10 bases. The CDR3 spells CAISPKGDEQYF. CDR3 sequence (DNA): TGTGCCATCAGTCCCAAGGGGGACGAGCAGTACTTC.

This chain uses TRBV29-1 with TRBJ1-4, with TRBD1 identical over 7 bases. CDR1 is SQVTM, CDR2 ANQGSEA, per germline. The CDR3 is 14 amino acids. V shed 7 bases and J 5 bases; nucleotides not matched to a gene: 10. CDR3 protein: CSADKTGRNEKLFF. Written as DNA, the CDR3 is TGCAGCGCTGATAAGACAGGGCGGAATGAAAAACTGTTTTTT.

CDR3 residues: CASSLRLETQYF. CDR3 coding DNA: TGTGCCAGCAGCTTGAGATTGGAGACCCAGTACTTC. V usage is TRBV5-6 and J usage is TRBJ2-5; D unresolved. The V end was cut by 1 base, the J end by 5 bases, with 6 bases between. The CDR3 contains 12 residues. Germline V gives CDR1 SGHDT, CDR2 YYEEEE.

This clonotype occurred many times. V gene TRBV30 combines with J gene TRBJ1-1; D uncertain. The V gene lost 5 bases and the J gene lost 1 base, with 11 bases spanning the gap. This CDR3 is built from 13 residues. CDR1 and CDR2 from the germline V gene are GTSNPN and SVGIG (reference sequence). This CDR3 reads CAWGEQPNTEAFF. CDR3 sequence (DNA): TGTGCCTGGGGGGAACAACCGAACACTGAAGCTTTCTTT. The full variable domain, rest sourced from reference TRBV30 and TRBJ1-1, is SQTIHQWPATLVQPVGSPLSLECTVEGTSNPNLYWYRQAAGRGLQLLFYSVGIGQISSEVPQNLSASRPQDRQFILSSKKLLLSDSGFYLCAWGEQPNTEAFFGQGTRLTVV.

This clonotype was counted ten times or more. The J gene is TRBJ1-2, the V gene TRBV6-1; no firm D call. The germline CDR1 and CDR2 sequences are MNHNS and SASEGT. This CDR3 is built from 15 residues. V was cut by 2 bases and J by 2 bases, with 12 bases left in between. CDR3: CASSETPAGNYGYTF. DNA of the CDR3: TGTGCCAGCAGTGAAACTCCGGCAGGAAACTATGGCTACACCTTC.

The table lists this clonotype with many counts. The rearrangement links TRBV28 to TRBJ2-7; D possibly matches TRBD1 or TRBD2 (5 bases each). Germline assignment: CDR1 MDHEN and CDR2 SYDVKM. The germline V and J ends were trimmed by 7 bases and 3 bases, with 22 bases remaining between them. This CDR3 region has 16 residues. DNA for the CDR3: TGTGCCAGCAATCCAGCTTGGGAGACAGCCAGCTACGAGCAGTACTTC. This encodes CASNPAWETASYEQYF.

The table lists this clonotype with a few counts. The chain uses TRBV5-1 and TRBJ2-5, with TRBD1 matching over 7 bases. V shed 4 bases, J shed 0 bases, and the junction held 9 bases outside the gene matches. Germline CDR1 is SGHRS and CDR2 is YFSETQ. This CDR3 comprises 16 residues. The CDR3 protein is CASSAWSGTDQETQYF. CDR3 nucleotide sequence: TGCGCCAGCAGCGCTTGGTCCGGGACAGACCAAGAGACCCAGTACTTC. Combining the CDR3 with reference TRBV5-1 and TRBJ2-5 gives the whole variable domain KAGVTQTPRYLIKTRGQQVTLSCSPISGHRSVSWYQQTPGQGLQFLFEYFSETQRNKGNFPGRFSGRQFSNSRSEMNVSTLELGDSALYLCASSAWSGTDQETQYFGPGTRLLVL.

This chain links TRBV29-1 with TRBJ2-2; 11 nucleotides agree with TRBD1. V trimming: 5 bases; J trimming: 5 bases; junction bases outside the gene matches: 7. CDR1 is SQVTM, CDR2 ANQGSEA, per germline. CDR3 length: 15 amino acids. The CDR3 protein is CSVRTGGAVTGELFF. For the CDR3, the DNA is TGCAGCGTTAGGACAGGGGGCGCGGTAACCGGGGAGCTGTTTTTT.

With respect to this clonotype: This clone may be a read error of a much larger clone one base away. The chain has TRBV7-2 and TRBJ2-5, with D possibly matching TRBD2 (6 bases). Per germline, CDR1 SGHTA and CDR2 FQGNSA. This CDR3 has 19 amino acids. V gave up 0 bases and J gave up 4 bases, with 24 bases separating them. The CDR3 nucleotides are TGTGCCAGCAGCTTAGCGGTTCTGAGCGGGTCCGCCGGACGAGAGACCCAGTACTTC. It codes for CASSLAVLSGSAGRETQYF.

This clonotype was recorded a few times. This chain uses TRBV29-1 with TRBJ1-2; tentatively, D is TRBD1 (5 bases). V gave up 3 bases and J gave up 8 bases, with 19 bases separating them. Germline V gene sequence: CDR1 SQVTM, CDR2 ANQGSEA. The CDR3 is 14 residues long. In nucleotides, the CDR3 is TGCAGCGTTGATTCCCCTCCGGCGTCAGGGGGCTACACCTTC. Amino acids: CSVDSPPASGGYTF.